This TCR beta chain was observed in a study of response to subunit inactivated influenza vaccine. MiXCR was run by TCRdb on the RT-PCR reads, yielding one entry per CDR3 protein. The sample shows about 580,000 distinct CDR3 sequences, approximately 14% of them seen only once. As to this clonotype: Its antigen is unidentified.

The CDR3 totals 18 residues. Trimming left V 2 bases short and J 4 bases short, with 20 bases between. Germline V gene lookup returns CDR1 SNHLY and CDR2 FYNNEI. Study-wide results and caveats: It was suggested by the authors that few new T cells are recruited by each seasonal influenza vaccination.

The sample was PBMCs from blood, taken approximately 12 days after vaccination. The chain joins TRBV2 to TRBJ1-4; maybe TRBD1 (6 bases). The source of this sequence is a man aged 50-59 years who received an inactivated influenza vaccine. The CDR3, as DNA: TGTGCCAGCAGTGAAAGGTGGGCCCGGGGGGCTCATAATGAAAAACTGTTTTTT. It is translated as CASSERWARGAHNEKLFF.